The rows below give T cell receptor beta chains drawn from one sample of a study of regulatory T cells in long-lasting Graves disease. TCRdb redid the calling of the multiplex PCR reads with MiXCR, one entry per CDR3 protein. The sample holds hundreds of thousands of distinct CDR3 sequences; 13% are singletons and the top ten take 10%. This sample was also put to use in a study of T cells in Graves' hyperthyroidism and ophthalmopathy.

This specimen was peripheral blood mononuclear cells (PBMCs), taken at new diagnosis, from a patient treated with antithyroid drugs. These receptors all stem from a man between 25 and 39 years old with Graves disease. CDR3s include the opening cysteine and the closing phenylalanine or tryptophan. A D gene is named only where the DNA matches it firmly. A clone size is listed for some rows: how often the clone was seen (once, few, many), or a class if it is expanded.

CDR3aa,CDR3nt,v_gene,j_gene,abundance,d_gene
CAWSGRTGLSGNTIYF,TGTGCCTGGAGTGGACGGACAGGGCTCTCTGGAAACACCATATATTTT,TRBV30,TRBJ1-3,NA,TRBD1
CASSLDLRGTEAFF,TGTGCCAGCAGCTTAGATCTGCGGGGAACTGAAGCTTTCTTT,TRBV11-2,TRBJ1-1,many,NA
CASSKRIEAQYF,TGTGCCAGCAGCAAAAGGATCGAGGCCCAGTACTTC,TRBV3-1,TRBJ2-5,NA,NA
CASSLYARPTFGGADYGYTF,TGTGCCAGCAGTTTATATGCCCGCCCAACTTTTGGGGGCGCCGACTATGGCTACACCTTC,TRBV27,TRBJ1-2,many,NA
CASSVGGGPSSYNEQFF,TGTGCCAGCAGCGTAGGTGGGGGACCTAGCTCCTACAATGAGCAGTTCTTC,TRBV9,TRBJ2-1,NA,NA
CASSQGPHSGKETQYF,TGCGCCAGCAGCCAAGGCCCGCATAGCGGTAAAGAGACCCAGTACTTC,TRBV4-1,TRBJ2-5,NA,NA
CSARDPSVGQGFDEQYF,TGCAGTGCTAGAGATCCTTCGGTAGGACAGGGCTTCGACGAGCAGTACTTC,TRBV20-1,TRBJ2-7,many,TRBD1
CASSFSAGNSPLHF,TGTGCCAGCAGCTTCTCGGCAGGAAATTCACCCCTCCACTTT,TRBV5-7,TRBJ1-6,NA,NA
CASMRPFGQPLGYTDTQYF,TGTGCCAGCATGCGACCCTTTGGTCAGCCTTTGGGGTACACAGATACGCAGTATTTT,TRBV7-2,TRBJ2-3,NA,NA
CSALGRIEQFF,TGCAGTGCCCTAGGGCGTATTGAGCAGTTCTTC,TRBV20-1,TRBJ2-1,many,NA
CSVVGWQGNTEAFF,TGCAGCGTTGTAGGGTGGCAGGGGAACACTGAAGCTTTCTTT,TRBV29-1,TRBJ1-1,many,NA
CASSDPTGDLGYTF,TGTGCCAGCAGCGACCCGACAGGGGATCTTGGCTACACCTTC,TRBV5-8,TRBJ1-2,few,TRBD1
CASSPSTGTSGADTQYF,TGTGCCAGCAGTCCCTCTACCGGGACTAGCGGGGCAGATACGCAGTATTTT,TRBV28,TRBJ2-3,many,TRBD2
CASSYSTSGGYEQYF,TGTGCCAGCAGTTACTCTACTAGCGGTGGATACGAGCAGTACTTC,TRBV6-5,TRBJ2-7,many,TRBD2
CASSFSANQPQHF,TGTGCCAGCAGTTTTTCAGCCAATCAGCCCCAGCATTTT,TRBV12-3/TRBV12-4,TRBJ1-5,NA,NA
CAWSVYPKLHYGYTF,TGTGCCTGGAGTGTATACCCAAAGCTACACTATGGCTACACCTTC,TRBV30,TRBJ1-2,few,NA
CSAQDIGDQETQYF,TGCAGTGCTCAAGACATAGGGGATCAAGAGACCCAGTACTTC,TRBV20-1,TRBJ2-5,many,NA
CSYGTAPFYEQYF,TGCAGCTACGGGACGGCCCCTTTCTACGAGCAGTACTTC,TRBV29-1,TRBJ2-7,few,NA
CASSPLAARGDEQFF,TGTGCCAGCAGCCCCCTAGCGGCCCGCGGGGATGAGCAGTTCTTC,TRBV3-1,TRBJ2-1,many,TRBD2
CASSAPPGELFF,TGTGCCAGCAGCGCCCCACCCGGGGAGCTGTTTTTT,TRBV7-3,TRBJ2-2,many,NA
CASSPRRGDEKLFF,TGTGCCAGCTCACCGCGGCGGGGGGATGAAAAACTGTTTTTT,TRBV18,TRBJ1-4,few,NA
CASSYARRETQYF,TGTGCCAGCAGTTACGCCCGGAGAGAGACCCAGTACTTC,TRBV6-2/TRBV6-3,TRBJ2-5,few,NA
CASSALGGNPVEYF,TGTGCCAGCAGTGCTCTAGGGGGGAACCCCGTGGAGTACTTC,TRBV28,TRBJ2-7,many,NA
CASSPGLAEISSYNEQFF,TGTGCCAGCTCACCGGGACTAGCGGAAATAAGCTCCTACAATGAGCAGTTCTTC,TRBV18,TRBJ2-1,NA,TRBD2
CSARAPGISYNEQFF,TGCAGTGCTAGAGCCCCAGGTATCTCCTACAATGAGCAGTTCTTC,TRBV20-1,TRBJ2-1,NA,NA
CATSDADSRYGYNEQFF,TGTGCCACCAGTGATGCTGACAGTCGGTATGGGTACAATGAGCAGTTCTTC,TRBV24-1,TRBJ2-1,NA,NA
CASSFTESTDTQYF,TGTGCCAGCAGCTTCACAGAAAGCACAGATACGCAGTATTTT,TRBV7-2,TRBJ2-3,many,NA
CASSLDGDTEAFF,TGTGCCAGCAGTTTAGACGGAGACACTGAAGCTTTCTTT,TRBV27,TRBJ1-1,many,NA
CASSFRSTGVSPLHF,TGTGCCAGCAGTTTCCGATCGACAGGGGTCTCACCCCTCCACTTT,TRBV28,TRBJ1-6,many,TRBD1
CASSFGDRGLQETQYF,TGTGCCAGCAGTTTCGGAGACAGGGGCCTACAAGAGACCCAGTACTTC,TRBV28,TRBJ2-5,many,TRBD1
CASTVTGINGEQYF,TGTGCCAGCACCGTGACAGGGATAAATGGCGAGCAGTACTTC,TRBV12-3/TRBV12-4,TRBJ2-7,few,TRBD1
CASSFGEANYGYTF,TGTGCCAGCAGTTTCGGGGAAGCTAACTATGGCTACACCTTC,TRBV12-3/TRBV12-4,TRBJ1-2,many,NA
CASRRGGGRAYEQYF,TGTGCCAGCAGACGAGGGGGCGGGAGGGCCTACGAGCAGTACTTC,TRBV7-2,TRBJ2-7,many,TRBD2
CSARDQREGFKNIQYF,TGCAGTGCTAGAGATCAGCGGGAGGGCTTCAAAAACATTCAGTACTTC,TRBV20-1,TRBJ2-4,many,TRBD2
CSARDMGQYEQYF,TGCAGTGCTAGAGATATGGGACAGTACGAGCAGTACTTC,TRBV20-1,TRBJ2-7,NA,TRBD1
CASSWTTGYKNIQYF,TGTGCCAGCAGCTGGACGACAGGCTACAAAAACATTCAGTACTTC,TRBV3-1,TRBJ2-4,NA,NA
CAWTGNRGAGAFF,TGTGCCTGGACCGGTAACCGGGGCGCCGGGGCTTTCTTT,TRBV30,TRBJ1-1,many,NA
CASSPRRQGDEQYF,TGTGCCAGCAGTCCCCGACGACAAGGGGACGAGCAGTACTTC,TRBV7-2,TRBJ2-7,many,NA
CSARDPQADRVTF,TGCAGTGCTAGAGATCCTCAGGCTGACAGGGTCACCTTC,TRBV20-1,TRBJ1-2,NA,TRBD1
CASSQDPGGLKAGELFF,TGCGCCAGCAGCCAAGATCCTGGGGGGTTAAAGGCCGGGGAGCTGTTTTTT,TRBV4-1,TRBJ2-2,NA,NA
CSARRIMGTEQYF,TGCAGTGCTAGACGGATTATGGGCACCGAGCAGTACTTC,TRBV20-1,TRBJ2-7,many,NA
CASSPRQDSTDTQYF,TGTGCCAGCAGCCCGAGACAAGATAGCACAGATACGCAGTATTTT,TRBV7-9,TRBJ2-3,many,NA
CSARDGTRGTDTQYF,TGCAGTGCTAGAGACGGGACTAGAGGCACAGATACGCAGTATTTT,TRBV20-1,TRBJ2-3,NA,TRBD2
CASSKRGASGEQFF,TGTGCCAGCAGCAAAAGGGGGGCTAGCGGTGAGCAGTTCTTC,TRBV3-1,TRBJ2-1,many,NA
CSVVRGRGGQETQYF,TGCAGCGTTGTAAGGGGCAGGGGAGGCCAAGAGACCCAGTACTTC,TRBV29-1,TRBJ2-5,few,NA
CASSYSGAGTDTQYF,TGTGCCAGCAGTTACTCAGGGGCGGGAACAGATACGCAGTATTTT,TRBV6-2/TRBV6-3,TRBJ2-3,many,NA
CASSRGWGMNTEAFF,TGTGCCAGCAGCAGAGGGTGGGGGATGAACACTGAAGCTTTCTTT,TRBV7-2,TRBJ1-1,many,NA
CASSLVFADYGYTF,TGTGCCAGCAGCTTAGTTTTTGCAGACTATGGCTACACCTTC,TRBV7-9,TRBJ1-2,many,NA
CSAGAGGTYEQYF,TGCAGTGCAGGAGCGGGAGGAACCTACGAGCAGTACTTC,TRBV20-1,TRBJ2-7,NA,TRBD2
CSAKVTGANVLTF,TGCAGCGCTAAAGTGACTGGGGCCAACGTCCTGACTTTC,TRBV20-1,TRBJ2-6,many,NA
CASSYRPPSGFQSQPQHF,TGTGCCAGCAGTTACCGACCACCTTCGGGGTTTCAATCTCAGCCCCAGCATTTT,TRBV6-5,TRBJ1-5,many,NA
CASSGQDQAQYF,TGTGCCAGCAGCGGACAGGACCAGGCCCAGTACTTC,TRBV9,TRBJ2-5,many,NA
CASRKGGKRNTGELFF,TGTGCCAGCAGGAAGGGGGGGAAGCGGAACACCGGGGAGCTGTTTTTT,TRBV25-1,TRBJ2-2,many,NA
CSARWGTRSDTQYF,TGCAGTGCTAGATGGGGGACGCGCTCGGATACGCAGTATTTT,TRBV20-1,TRBJ2-3,few,NA